This T cell receptor beta chain was obtained from a study of T cells in Graves' hyperthyroidism and ophthalmopathy. Overall study results and limits: A 13 V-J model separated ophthalmopathy from stable hyperthyroidism.

The PBMCs were sourced from fresh peripheral blood (more than 9 ml). V shed 6 bases and J shed 7 bases, with 22 bases lying between them. The length of the CDR3 is 15 residues. CDR1 MDHEN and CDR2 SYDVKM come from the germline V gene. This clonotype was seen ten or more times. Its specificity is not known. The source material, RNA transcripts, was used to amplify TCR beta CDR3 regions. In the first-round RT-PCR of the TCR CDR3, the HTBI primer set was used. TCRdb re-called the multiplex PCR reads through MiXCR, storing one row per CDR3 protein. There are about 640,000 distinct CDR3 sequences in the sample; about 14% occur only once, and under 15% lies in the top ten.

This chain joins TRBV28 and TRBJ2-7; D possibly matches TRBD1 or TRBD2 (5 bases each). This sequence originates from a woman aged 45 to 65 with Graves' ophthalmopathy. Sequencing was done on a sample of blood. CDR3 loop: CASSLRGRYPAEQYF. The CDR3, as DNA: TGTGCCAGCAGCCTACGGGGACGTTATCCTGCGGAGCAGTACTTC.